This T cell receptor beta chain is from a study of cytotoxic CD8 clonotypes in ibrutinib-treated CLL. Germline V CDR1 and CDR2: MDHEN, SYDVKM. The V end was cut by 2 bases, the J end by 5 bases, with 13 bases between. The CDR3 spans 15 residues. Here immunoSEQ multiplex PCR was the method, and the copy in TCRdb shows in-frame clones only, minus some. The sample yields about 300,000 clones, approximately 76% seen once. The sample was PBMCs, taken at disease progression, from a patient treated with ibrutinib. The clonotype originates from a human donor with chronic lymphocytic leukemia. The chain uses TRBV28 and TRBJ1-5, with D perhaps TRBD1 (5 bases). CDR3 bases: TGTGCCAGCAGTTTAGCGGTGGGAGGGGATCAGCCCCAGCATTTT. This codes for CASSLAVGGDQPQHF.